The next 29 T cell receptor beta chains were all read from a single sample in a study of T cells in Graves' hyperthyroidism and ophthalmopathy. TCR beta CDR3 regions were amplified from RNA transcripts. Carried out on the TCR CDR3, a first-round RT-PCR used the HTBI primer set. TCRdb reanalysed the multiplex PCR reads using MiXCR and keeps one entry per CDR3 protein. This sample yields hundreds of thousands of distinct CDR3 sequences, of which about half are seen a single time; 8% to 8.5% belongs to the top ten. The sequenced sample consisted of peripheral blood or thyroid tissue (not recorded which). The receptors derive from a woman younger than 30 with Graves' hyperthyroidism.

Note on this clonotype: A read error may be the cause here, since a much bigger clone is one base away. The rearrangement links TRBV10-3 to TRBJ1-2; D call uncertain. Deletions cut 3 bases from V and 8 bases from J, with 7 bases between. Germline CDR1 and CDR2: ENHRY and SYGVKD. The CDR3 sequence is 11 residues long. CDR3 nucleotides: TGTGCCATCAGTGACCCGGAGGGCTACACCTTC. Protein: CAISDPEGYTF.

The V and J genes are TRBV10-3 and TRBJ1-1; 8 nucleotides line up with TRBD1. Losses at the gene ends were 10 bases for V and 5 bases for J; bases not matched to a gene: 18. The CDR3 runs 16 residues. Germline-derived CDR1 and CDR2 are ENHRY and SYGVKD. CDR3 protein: CASSQVDRGIRTEAFF. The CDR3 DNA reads TGTGCCAGCAGCCAAGTTGACAGGGGAATAAGGACTGAAGCTTTCTTT.

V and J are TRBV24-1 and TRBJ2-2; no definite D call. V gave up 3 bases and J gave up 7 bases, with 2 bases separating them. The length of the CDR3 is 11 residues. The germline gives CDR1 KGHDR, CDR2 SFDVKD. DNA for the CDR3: TGTGCCACCAGTGATGTCGGGGAGCTGTTTTTT. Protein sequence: CATSDVGELFF.

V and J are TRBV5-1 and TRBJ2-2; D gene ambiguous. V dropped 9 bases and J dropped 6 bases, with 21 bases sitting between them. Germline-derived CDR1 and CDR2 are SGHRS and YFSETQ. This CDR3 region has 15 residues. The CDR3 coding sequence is TGCGCCACCCGTGAGGCACTCCCTACGCCCGGGGAGCTGTTTTTT. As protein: CATREALPTPGELFF.

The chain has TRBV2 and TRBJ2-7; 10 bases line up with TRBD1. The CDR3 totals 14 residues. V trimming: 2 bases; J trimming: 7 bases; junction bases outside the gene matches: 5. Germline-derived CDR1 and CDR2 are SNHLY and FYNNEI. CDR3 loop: CASSEPGQGNEQYF. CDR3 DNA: TGTGCCAGCAGTGAACCGGGACAGGGGAATGAGCAGTACTTC.

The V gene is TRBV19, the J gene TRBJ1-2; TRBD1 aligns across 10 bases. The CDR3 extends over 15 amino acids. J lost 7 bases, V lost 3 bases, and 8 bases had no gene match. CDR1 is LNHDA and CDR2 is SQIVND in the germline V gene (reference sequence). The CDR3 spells CASSMMGTGVAGYTF. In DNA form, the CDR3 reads TGTGCCAGTAGTATGATGGGGACAGGGGTTGCTGGCTACACCTTC.

The CDR3: CAIRAHDRGTPAYEQYF. The DNA of the CDR3 is TGTGCCATCAGGGCTCATGACCGGGGGACCCCAGCCTACGAGCAGTACTTC. V is TRBV10-3 and J is TRBJ2-7, with TRBD2 as a possible D gene (6 bases). V lost 6 bases, J lost 2 bases, and 23 bases lay in between. Germline loops: CDR1 ENHRY, CDR2 SYGVKD. This CDR3 has 17 residues.

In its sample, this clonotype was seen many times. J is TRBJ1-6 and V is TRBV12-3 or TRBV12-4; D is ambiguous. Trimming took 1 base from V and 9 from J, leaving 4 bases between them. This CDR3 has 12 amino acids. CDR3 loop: CASSLVPSPLHF. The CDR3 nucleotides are TGTGCCAGCAGTTTAGTTCCTTCACCCCTCCACTTT.

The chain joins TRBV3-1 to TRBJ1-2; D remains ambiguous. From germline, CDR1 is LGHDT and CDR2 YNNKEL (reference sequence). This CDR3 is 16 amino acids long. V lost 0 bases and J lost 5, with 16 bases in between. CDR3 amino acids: CASSQDPTGGLYGYTF. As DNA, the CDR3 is TGTGCCAGCAGCCAAGATCCAACGGGCGGTCTGTATGGCTACACCTTC.

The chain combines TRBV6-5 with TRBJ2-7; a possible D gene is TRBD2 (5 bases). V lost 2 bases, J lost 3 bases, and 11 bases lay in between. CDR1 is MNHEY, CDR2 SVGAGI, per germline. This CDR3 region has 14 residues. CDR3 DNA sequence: TGTGCCAGCAGTTACGATGATCGGGACTACGAGCAGTACTTC. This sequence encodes CASSYDDRDYEQYF.

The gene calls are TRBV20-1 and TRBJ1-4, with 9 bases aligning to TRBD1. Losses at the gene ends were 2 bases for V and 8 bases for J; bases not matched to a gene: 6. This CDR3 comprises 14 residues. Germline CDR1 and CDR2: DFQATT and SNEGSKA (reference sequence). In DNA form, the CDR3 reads TGCAGTGCTAGACCACAGGGGGCGGGAGAAAAACTGTTTTTT. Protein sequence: CSARPQGAGEKLFF.

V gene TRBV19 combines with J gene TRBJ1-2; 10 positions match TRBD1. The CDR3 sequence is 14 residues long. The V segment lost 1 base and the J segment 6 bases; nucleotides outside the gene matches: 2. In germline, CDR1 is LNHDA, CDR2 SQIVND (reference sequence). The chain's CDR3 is CASSIAGTGDGYTF. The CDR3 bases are TGTGCCAGTAGTATAGCGGGGACAGGGGATGGCTACACCTTC.

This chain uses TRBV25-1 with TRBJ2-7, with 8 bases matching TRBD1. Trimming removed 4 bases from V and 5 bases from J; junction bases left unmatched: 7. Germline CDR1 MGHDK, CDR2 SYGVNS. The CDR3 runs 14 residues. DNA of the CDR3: TGTGCCAGCAGTGTCGGACAGGGTCTCGACGAGCAGTACTTC. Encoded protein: CASSVGQGLDEQYF.

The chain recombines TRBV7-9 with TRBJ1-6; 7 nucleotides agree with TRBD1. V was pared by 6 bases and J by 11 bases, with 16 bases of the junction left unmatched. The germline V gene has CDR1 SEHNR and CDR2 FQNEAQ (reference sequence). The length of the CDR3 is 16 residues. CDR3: CASSSRQGGGLAPLHF. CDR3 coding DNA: TGTGCCAGCAGTTCCCGACAGGGTGGGGGTCTTGCACCCCTCCACTTT.

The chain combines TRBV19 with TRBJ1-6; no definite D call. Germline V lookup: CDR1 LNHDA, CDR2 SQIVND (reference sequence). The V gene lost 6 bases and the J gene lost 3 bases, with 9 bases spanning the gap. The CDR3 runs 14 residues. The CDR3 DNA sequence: TGTGCCAGTAGCCCCCCAGACTATAATTCACCCCTCCACTTT. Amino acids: CASSPPDYNSPLHF.

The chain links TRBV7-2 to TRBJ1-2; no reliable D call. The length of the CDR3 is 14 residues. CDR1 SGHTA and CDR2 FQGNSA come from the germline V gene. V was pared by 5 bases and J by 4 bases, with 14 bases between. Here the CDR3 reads CASSQVGDGYGYTF. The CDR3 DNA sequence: TGTGCCAGCAGCCAAGTCGGGGATGGCTATGGCTACACCTTC.

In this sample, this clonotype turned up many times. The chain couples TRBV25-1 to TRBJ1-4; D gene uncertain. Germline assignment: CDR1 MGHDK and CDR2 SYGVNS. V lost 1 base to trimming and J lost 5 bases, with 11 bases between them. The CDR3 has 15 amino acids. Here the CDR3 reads CASSESPHPNEKLFF. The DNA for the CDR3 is TGTGCCAGCAGTGAATCGCCACACCCCAATGAAAAACTGTTTTTT.

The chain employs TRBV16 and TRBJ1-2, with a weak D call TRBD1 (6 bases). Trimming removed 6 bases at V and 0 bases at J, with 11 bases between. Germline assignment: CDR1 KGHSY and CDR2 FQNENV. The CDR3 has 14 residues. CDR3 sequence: CASSPDRTNYGYTF. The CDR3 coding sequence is TGTGCCAGCAGTCCGGACAGAACTAACTATGGCTACACCTTC.

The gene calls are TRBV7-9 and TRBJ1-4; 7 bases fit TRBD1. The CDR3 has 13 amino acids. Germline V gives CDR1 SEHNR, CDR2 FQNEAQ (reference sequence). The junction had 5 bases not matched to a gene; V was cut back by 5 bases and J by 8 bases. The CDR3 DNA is TGTGCCAGCAGCGTACAGGGGTTGGAAAAACTGTTTTTT. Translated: CASSVQGLEKLFF.

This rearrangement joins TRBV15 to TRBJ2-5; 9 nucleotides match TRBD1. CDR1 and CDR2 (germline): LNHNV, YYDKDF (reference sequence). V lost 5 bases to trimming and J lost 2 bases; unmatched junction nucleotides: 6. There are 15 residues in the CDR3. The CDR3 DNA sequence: TGTGCCACCAGCGGCGGGACAGGGAGGCAAGAGACCCAGTACTTC. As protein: CATSGGTGRQETQYF. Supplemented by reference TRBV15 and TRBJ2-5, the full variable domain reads DAMVIQNPRYQVTQFGKPVTLSCSQTLNHNVMYWYQQKSSQAPKLLFHYYDKDFNNEADTPDNFQSRRPNTSFCFLDIRSPGLGDTAMYLCATSGGTGRQETQYFGPGTRLLVL.

The DNA of the CDR3 is TGCAGTGCTAGAGTCCCCTCTGGGACTAGCGGGAGGAAGACCCAGTACTTC. Amino acid sequence: CSARVPSGTSGRKTQYF. This chain connects TRBV20-1 to TRBJ2-5; 15 nucleotides match TRBD2. The CDR3 covers 17 residues. Germline lookup yields CDR1 DFQATT and CDR2 SNEGSKA (reference sequence). The V segment lost 1 base and the J segment 6 bases; nucleotides outside the gene matches: 9.

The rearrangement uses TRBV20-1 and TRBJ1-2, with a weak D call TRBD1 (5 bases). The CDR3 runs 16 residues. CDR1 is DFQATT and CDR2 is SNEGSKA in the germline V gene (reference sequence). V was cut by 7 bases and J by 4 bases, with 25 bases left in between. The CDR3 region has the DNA TGCAGTGTTTTGAAGACAGAAACGACTCGGGCCTATGGCTACACCTTC. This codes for CSVLKTETTRAYGYTF.

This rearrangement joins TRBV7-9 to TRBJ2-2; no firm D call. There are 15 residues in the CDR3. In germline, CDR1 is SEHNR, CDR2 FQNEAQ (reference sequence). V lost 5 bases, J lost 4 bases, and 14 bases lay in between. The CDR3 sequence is CASSQETPGTGELFF. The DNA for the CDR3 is TGTGCCAGCAGCCAAGAGACTCCGGGCACCGGGGAGCTGTTTTTT.

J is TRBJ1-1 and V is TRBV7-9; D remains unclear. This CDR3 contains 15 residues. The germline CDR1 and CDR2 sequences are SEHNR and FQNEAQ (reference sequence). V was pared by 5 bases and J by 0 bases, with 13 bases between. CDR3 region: CASSPRVSMNTEAFF. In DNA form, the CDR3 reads TGTGCCAGCAGCCCCCGGGTCTCCATGAACACTGAAGCTTTCTTT.

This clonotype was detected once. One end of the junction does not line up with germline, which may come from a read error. For the CDR3, the DNA is TGTGCTAGCAGCCCAATGGACTCAGCGGGTAGGGAGACCCAGTACTTC. Amino acid sequence: CASSPMDSAGRETQYF. The chain uses TRBV7-7 and TRBJ2-5; TRBD2 might be the D (6 bases). Germline CDR1 is SSHAT and CDR2 is FNYEAQ (reference sequence). This CDR3 has 16 amino acids.

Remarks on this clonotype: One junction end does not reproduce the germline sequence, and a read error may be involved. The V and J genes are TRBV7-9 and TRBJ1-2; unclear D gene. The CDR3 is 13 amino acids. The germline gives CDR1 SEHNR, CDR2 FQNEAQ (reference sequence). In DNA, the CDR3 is TGTGCCTGCAGCTTTTCAGATAACTATGGCTACACCTTC. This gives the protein CACSFSDNYGYTF.

The CDR3 DNA follows: TGCAGCGTTGATGGGGCGGAGGGCCCTGGAAACACCATATATTTT. This translates into CSVDGAEGPGNTIYF. The chain couples TRBV29-1 to TRBJ1-3, with D possibly TRBD1 on 5 matching bases. Trimming stripped 3 bases from V and 2 bases from J, with 14 bases between. The V gene's germline CDR1 is SQVTM and CDR2 ANQGSEA. The CDR3 loop spans 15 amino acids.

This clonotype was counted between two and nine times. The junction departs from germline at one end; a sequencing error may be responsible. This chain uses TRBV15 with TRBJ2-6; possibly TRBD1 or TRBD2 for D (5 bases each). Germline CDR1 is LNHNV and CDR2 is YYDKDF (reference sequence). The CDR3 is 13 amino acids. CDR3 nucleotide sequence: TGTGCCACCAGCAAGAGAGGGGCTAACGTCCTGACTTTC. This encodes CATSKRGANVLTF. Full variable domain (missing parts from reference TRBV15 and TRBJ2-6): DAMVIQNPRYQVTQFGKPVTLSCSQTLNHNVMYWYQQKSSQAPKLLFHYYDKDFNNEADTPDNFQSRRPNTSFCFLDIRSPGLGDTAMYLCATSKRGANVLTFGAGSRLTVL.

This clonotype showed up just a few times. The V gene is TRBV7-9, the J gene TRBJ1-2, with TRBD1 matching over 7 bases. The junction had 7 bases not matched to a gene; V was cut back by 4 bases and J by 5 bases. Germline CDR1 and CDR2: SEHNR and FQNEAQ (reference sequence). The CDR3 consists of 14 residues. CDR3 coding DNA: TGTGCCAGCAGCTCCGGGACAGCGCAATATGGCTACACCTTC. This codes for CASSSGTAQYGYTF.